These T cell receptor beta chains were read from a single sample in a study of T cells in Graves' hyperthyroidism and ophthalmopathy. TCRdb used MiXCR to reprocess the multiplex PCR reads, holding one entry per CDR3 protein. The sample shows 300,000 to 450,000 distinct CDR3 sequences, 20% to 30% of them seen only once. The material sequenced was blood. The source is a man aged 45-65 years with Graves' hyperthyroidism. Each CDR3 is given with its conserved first and last residue.

CDR3,length,V
CSVGIAGWSSYEQYF,15,TRBV29-1
CASSLAVAWETQYF,14,TRBV7-9
CASTREVTDTQYF,13,TRBV2
CASITDRGPLNTEAFF,16,TRBV7-9
CATSDLGLAANEQFF,15,TRBV24-1
CASSFQADTDTQYF,14,TRBV27
CASSLDLWGTEAFF,14,TRBV7-9
CASSYRDRGIEAFF,14,TRBV6-5
CASSFGNPFEQYF,13,TRBV6-1
CASSLRGATGANVLTF,16,TRBV5-1
CASSRTTLYNEQFF,14,TRBV28
CASSESNTQYF,11,TRBV2
CASSSSAEAGGLGNIQYF,18,TRBV11-2
CASSLYRDGSYEQYF,15,TRBV5-1
CATSLGDTYEQYF,13,TRBV15
CASSFGREGTDTQYF,15,TRBV28
CASSQVKRNNEQFF,14,TRBV3-1
CASGTSGGSVNEQFF,15,TRBV5-1
CATSRDDLTGGTEAFF,16,TRBV15
CASSLAGGGNEQYF,14,TRBV5-1
CATRTRDGGYTF,12,TRBV24-1
CASSLQGTGANVLTF,15,TRBV11-1
CASSPSIEYRNEQFF,15,TRBV12-3/TRBV12-4
CSARDERDYGYTF,13,TRBV20-1
CASSLAGRVNNEQFF,15,TRBV11-1
CASSLKLSSRQETQYF,16,TRBV7-9
CASSYSTEPYGYTF,14,TRBV6-6
CATSDSRAGQGLRDEQFF,18,TRBV24-1
CASSEATRQGDNSPLHF,17,TRBV6-1
CASRPTGEANQPQHF,15,TRBV5-5
CASSQRGIRSTEAFF,15,TRBV3-1
CASSYSSLGSSYEQYF,16,TRBV6-5
CASSQDWGRETGYTF,15,TRBV4-1
CASSRGRVSTEAFF,14,TRBV7-8
CAWSVGTSRTGELFF,15,TRBV30
CASSISFQGEETQYF,15,TRBV5-6
CASSLAQGSYEQFF,14,TRBV5-1
CASSEGGASNQPQHF,15,TRBV2
CATRPFKGGIQYF,13,TRBV19
CASSQEPNRGTQPQHF,16,TRBV3-1
CSASTGPREQYF,12,TRBV20-1
CASSQGVSDTQYF,13,TRBV28
CASSIGTFPDTQYF,14,TRBV19
CASNPSTRTSGNEQFF,16,TRBV5-1
CSVRISEQFF,10,TRBV29-1
CASSLGATPHNEQFF,15,TRBV12-3/TRBV12-4
CSARGGSSGASYEQYF,16,TRBV20-1
CASREDLVDTQYF,13,TRBV12-3/TRBV12-4
CASSLEAGSRYGYTF,15,TRBV5-5
CASSSLDREGTDEQFF,16,TRBV9
CSVRGGGTGWSPFHF,15,TRBV20-1
CASSAPGTETQYF,13,TRBV6-1
CSAYRAFGAGRSTDTQYF,18,TRBV20-1
CASVRTSATYQETQYF,16,TRBV2
CATSDSREGVETQYF,15,TRBV24-1